This record covers a single T cell receptor (beta chain). Its antigen is currently not known. Nothing much larger sits one base from this clone, and base qualities are not available. Based on the germline V gene, the CDR1 and CDR2 sequences are MNHNS and SASEGT. The CDR3 runs 14 residues from the cysteine to the phenylalanine. Kept here is only the CDR3 DNA, which spans 42 bases and is read in frame from base 1. V gives up 6 bases and J gives up 8 bases, and the segment between their germline ends measures 19 bases. This specimen comes from a study of shared clonotypes between healthy human individuals (dated by TCRdb to between 2020 and 2021). Some background on the complete study: The cohort included a few men and a couple of women between 18 and 49 years of age. For each donor, three plates each were used for CD4 naive and CD4 memory, two plates were used for CD8 naive, and one plate was used for CD8 memory. Blood TCR repertoires of about five healthy adults were deeply sequenced to estimate repertoire size and the extent of clonotype sharing between individuals. Different laboratories and diverse techniques were used to prepare libraries and sequence TCR repertoires, to increase sequencing depth and limit assay-specific biases. Leukapheresis yielded between about 0.85 and 10 billion PBMCs per donor.

What the study reported, not specific to this receptor: Naive subsets generally had larger estimated clonotype richness than memory subsets. Based on pairwise subsampling, the degree of clonotype sharing among donors was expected to be affected by sequencing depth. Clonotypes shared by all four sorted-subset donors showed higher generation probabilities than non-shared clonotypes. When a handful of donors were compared, the shared fraction of clonotypes was approximately 5% for naive CD4, about 4% for naive CD8, 2% to 2.5% for memory CD4, and 0.35% to 0.4% for memory CD8. Only blood was sampled, and tissue TCR repertoires likely differ from those in blood. The small number of donors limited the genetic and exposure-history diversity represented. Rarefaction of sorted-subset datasets indicated incomplete sequencing despite the large sequencing depth.

Using the deep immunoSEQ assay, TCR CDR3 regions were amplified from genomic DNA by multiplex PCR. Extracted genomic DNA from each cell subset was distributed evenly across all wells of several immunoSEQ 96-well plates, and each plate was treated as a replicate. For sorted subsets, each replicate PCR was loaded with 200 ng genomic DNA, equivalent to roughly 30,000 T cell genomes. Purified libraries were quantified with a Qubit 3.0 fluorometer, sized on a Bioanalyzer 2100, and re-quantified with the KAPA Library Quantification kit. Each immunoSEQ 96-well plate was sequenced on its own single-read 150-cycle Illumina NextSeq 550 flow cell. The study's own analysis went as follows. Because the immunoSEQ output held only junctional sequences and lacked quality scores, the filtering could not match the filtering applied to full-length reads. To assign V/J genes and CDR3, sequences were annotated against IMGT germline references using PyIR, a Python wrapper for IgBLAST v1.9. Reads were filtered out if the reads had weak V/J assignments (E-value above 1e-6), no CDR3, stop codons, out-of-frame junctions, or ambiguous translated residues. V3J clonotypes were defined as sequences sharing an identical inferred V gene, J gene, and CDR3 amino acid sequence. Percentage overlap between repertoires was calculated by dividing the number of shared unique clonotypes by the size of the smaller repertoire. Repertoire richness was assessed with RTK rarefaction, the Chao1 estimator, and Recon v2.1 estimates of unobserved clonotypes. Generation probabilities were computed with OLGA for all TCRbeta clonotypes obtained by the gDNA method from several donors. The source is immuneACCESS, and TCRdb retained only in-frame sequences with V and J called. Part of the clones is not carried over; for the studies checked, unresolved V genes explain less than half of this, and the remainder is unexplained. V, J and clone size are those of that table, while D and trimming were read from the DNA. This sample is represented by 2 million to 2.5 million clones; about 92% of them were singletons. The ten top clones hold about 0.37% of the sample.

The donors were healthy, HIV-negative adults who had no recently reported acute infections or vaccinations. Every donor was a Caucasian adult residing in Nashville, Tennessee, USA. CD4+ T cells were enriched by magnetic negative selection, after which naive cells were positively selected on CD45RA and the negative fraction was taken as the memory subset. Blood was collected by leukapheresis, and PBMCs were isolated by Ficoll-Histopaque density gradient centrifugation and then cryopreserved in liquid nitrogen vapor phase. Purity and quantity of every magnetically sorted T cell population were checked by analytical flow cytometry. Genomic DNA was isolated from every sorted fraction and measured by UV absorbance on a Nanodrop 2000c.

The chain joins TRBV6-1 to TRBJ1-2; a tentative D match to TRBD1 spans 5 bases. Material for sequencing was naive CD4+ T cells from PBMCs. The label giving this sample's cell subset or site can be read as: CD45RA+ positively selected. The receptor comes from a man younger than 35 in good health. Some clones in this sample may be carry-over from other donors' samples. The CDR3 region: CASSNPGLARGYTF. The nucleotide sequence is given as TGTGCCAGCAGCAACCCGGGACTTGCCCGGGGCTACACCTTC.